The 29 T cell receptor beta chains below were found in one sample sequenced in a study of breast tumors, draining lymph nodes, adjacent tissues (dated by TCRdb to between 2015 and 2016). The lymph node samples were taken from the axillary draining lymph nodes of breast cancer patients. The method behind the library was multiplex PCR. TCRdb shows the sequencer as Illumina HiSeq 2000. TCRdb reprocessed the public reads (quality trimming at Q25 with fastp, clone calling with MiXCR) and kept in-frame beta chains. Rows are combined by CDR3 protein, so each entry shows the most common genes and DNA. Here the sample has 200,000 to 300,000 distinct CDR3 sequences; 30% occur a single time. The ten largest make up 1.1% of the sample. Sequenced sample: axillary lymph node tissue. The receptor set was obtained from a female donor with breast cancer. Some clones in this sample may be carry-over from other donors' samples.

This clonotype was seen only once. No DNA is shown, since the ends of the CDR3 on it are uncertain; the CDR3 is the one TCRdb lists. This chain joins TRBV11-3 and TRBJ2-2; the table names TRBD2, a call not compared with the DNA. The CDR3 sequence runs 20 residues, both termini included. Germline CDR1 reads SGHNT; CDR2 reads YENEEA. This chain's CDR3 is CASSRRTSHMETQYFGELFF.

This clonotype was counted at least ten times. In DNA, the CDR3 is TGCGCCAGCAGCCACTACAGGGGGCGAGTAGATACGCAGTATTTT. Translated: CASSHYRGRVDTQYF. V and J are TRBV4-3 and TRBJ2-3, with TRBD1 identical over 9 bases. The germline V gene has CDR1 LGHNA and CDR2 YSLEER. Unmatched junction bases numbered 6, after V lost 3 bases and J lost 5 bases. The CDR3 has 15 residues.

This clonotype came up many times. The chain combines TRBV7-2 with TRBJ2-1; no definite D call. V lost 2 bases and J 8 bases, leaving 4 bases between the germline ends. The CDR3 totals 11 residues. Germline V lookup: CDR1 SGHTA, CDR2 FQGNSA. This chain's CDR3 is CASSLYDEQFF. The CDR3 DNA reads TGTGCCAGCAGCTTATACGATGAGCAGTTCTTC. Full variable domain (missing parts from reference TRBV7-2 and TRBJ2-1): GAGVSQSPSNKVTEKGKDVELRCDPISGHTALYWYRQSLGQGLEFLIYFQGNSAPDKSGLPSDRFSAERTGGSVSTLTIQRTQQEDSAVYLCASSLYDEQFFGPGTRLTVL.

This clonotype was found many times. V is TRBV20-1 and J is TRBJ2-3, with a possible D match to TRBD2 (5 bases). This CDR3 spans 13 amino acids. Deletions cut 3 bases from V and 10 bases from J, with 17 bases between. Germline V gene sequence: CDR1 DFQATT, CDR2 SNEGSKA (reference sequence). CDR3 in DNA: TGCAGTGCTAGGCCCAAACTAGAAGCTCCGCAGTATTTT. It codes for CSARPKLEAPQYF.

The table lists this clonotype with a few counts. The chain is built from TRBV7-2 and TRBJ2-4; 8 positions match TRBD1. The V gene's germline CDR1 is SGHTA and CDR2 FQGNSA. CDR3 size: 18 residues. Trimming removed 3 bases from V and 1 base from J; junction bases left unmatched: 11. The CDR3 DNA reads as TGTGCCAGCAGCTTTGGACAGGGAGGTCTGGGGGCCAAAAACATTCAGTACTTC. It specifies CASSFGQGGLGAKNIQYF.

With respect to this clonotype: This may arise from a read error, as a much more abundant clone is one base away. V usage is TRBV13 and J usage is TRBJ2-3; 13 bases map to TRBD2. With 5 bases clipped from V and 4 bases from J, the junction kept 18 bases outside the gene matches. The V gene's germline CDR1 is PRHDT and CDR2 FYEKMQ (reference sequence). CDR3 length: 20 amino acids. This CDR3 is CASSTPVTSGRGMGADTQYF. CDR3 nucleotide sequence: TGTGCCAGCAGCACCCCTGTCACTAGCGGGAGGGGTATGGGGGCAGATACGCAGTATTTT.

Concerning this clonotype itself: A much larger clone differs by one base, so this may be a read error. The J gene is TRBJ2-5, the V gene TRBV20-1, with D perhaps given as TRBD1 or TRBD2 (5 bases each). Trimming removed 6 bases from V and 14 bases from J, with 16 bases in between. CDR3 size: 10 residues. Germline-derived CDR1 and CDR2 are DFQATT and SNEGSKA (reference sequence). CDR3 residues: CSALGRGNYF. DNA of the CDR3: TGCAGTGCCCTGGGACGGGGAAACTACTTC.

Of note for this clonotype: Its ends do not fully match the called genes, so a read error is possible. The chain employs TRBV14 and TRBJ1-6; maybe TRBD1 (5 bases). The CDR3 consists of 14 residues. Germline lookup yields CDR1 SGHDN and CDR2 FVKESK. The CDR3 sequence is CASQEAGWYSPPHF. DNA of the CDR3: TGTGCCAGTCAGGAGGCAGGGTGGTATTCACCCCCCCACTTT.

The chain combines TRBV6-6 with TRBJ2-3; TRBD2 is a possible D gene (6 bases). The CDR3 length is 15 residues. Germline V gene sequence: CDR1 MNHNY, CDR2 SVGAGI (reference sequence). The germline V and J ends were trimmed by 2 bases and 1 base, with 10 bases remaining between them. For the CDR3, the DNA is TGTGCCAGCAGTTACCGGGAGACGGGCACAGATACGCAGTATTTT. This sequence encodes CASSYRETGTDTQYF.

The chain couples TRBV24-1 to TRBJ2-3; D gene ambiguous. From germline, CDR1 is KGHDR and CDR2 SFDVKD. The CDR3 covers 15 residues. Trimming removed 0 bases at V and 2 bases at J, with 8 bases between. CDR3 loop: CATSDLGRTTDTQYF. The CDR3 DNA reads TGTGCCACCAGTGATTTGGGACGGACCACAGATACGCAGTATTTT.

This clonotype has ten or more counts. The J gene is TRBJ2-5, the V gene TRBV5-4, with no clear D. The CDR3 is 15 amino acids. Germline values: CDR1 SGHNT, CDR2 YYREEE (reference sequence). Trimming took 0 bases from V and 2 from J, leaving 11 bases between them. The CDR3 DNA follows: TGTGCCAGCAGCTTGGAGGTCGTCAGGCAAGAGACCCAGTACTTC. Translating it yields CASSLEVVRQETQYF.

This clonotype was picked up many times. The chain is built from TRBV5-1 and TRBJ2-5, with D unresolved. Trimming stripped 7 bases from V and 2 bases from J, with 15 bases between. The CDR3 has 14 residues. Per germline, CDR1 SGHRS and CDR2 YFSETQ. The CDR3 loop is CASSSGAMQETQYF. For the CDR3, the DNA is TGCGCCAGCTCCTCGGGTGCCATGCAAGAGACCCAGTACTTC.

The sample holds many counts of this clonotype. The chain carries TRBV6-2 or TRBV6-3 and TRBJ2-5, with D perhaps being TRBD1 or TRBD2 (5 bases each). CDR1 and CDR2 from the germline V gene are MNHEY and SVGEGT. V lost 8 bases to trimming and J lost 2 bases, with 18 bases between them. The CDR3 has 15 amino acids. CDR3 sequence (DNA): TGTGCCAGCGAGACAGCGGAAACTTTTCAAGAGACCCAGTACTTC. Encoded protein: CASETAETFQETQYF.

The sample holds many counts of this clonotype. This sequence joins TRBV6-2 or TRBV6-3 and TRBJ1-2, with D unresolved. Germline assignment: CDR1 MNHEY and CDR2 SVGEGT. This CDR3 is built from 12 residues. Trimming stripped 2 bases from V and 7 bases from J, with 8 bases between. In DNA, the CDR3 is TGTGCCAGCAGTTACCCCTTTGGTGGCTACACCTTC. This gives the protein CASSYPFGGYTF.

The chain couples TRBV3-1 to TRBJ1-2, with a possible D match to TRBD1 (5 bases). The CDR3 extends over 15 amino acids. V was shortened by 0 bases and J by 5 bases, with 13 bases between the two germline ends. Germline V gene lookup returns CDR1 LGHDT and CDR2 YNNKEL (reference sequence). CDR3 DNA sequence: TGTGCCAGCAGCCAAGAGGGGGGACTACAATATGGCTACACCTTC. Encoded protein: CASSQEGGLQYGYTF. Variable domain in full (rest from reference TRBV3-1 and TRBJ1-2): DTAVSQTPKYLVTQMGNDKSIKCEQNLGHDTMYWYKQDSKKFLKIMFSYNNKELIINETVPNRFSPKSPDKAHLNLHINSLELGDSAVYFCASSQEGGLQYGYTFGSGTRLTVV.

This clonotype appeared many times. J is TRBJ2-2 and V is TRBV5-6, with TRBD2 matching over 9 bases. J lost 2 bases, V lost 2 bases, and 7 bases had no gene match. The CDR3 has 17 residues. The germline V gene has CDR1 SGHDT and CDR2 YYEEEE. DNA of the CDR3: TGTGCCAGCAGCTTTATCGGGCGGGAGGGCAACACCGGGGAGCTGTTTTTT. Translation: CASSFIGREGNTGELFF.

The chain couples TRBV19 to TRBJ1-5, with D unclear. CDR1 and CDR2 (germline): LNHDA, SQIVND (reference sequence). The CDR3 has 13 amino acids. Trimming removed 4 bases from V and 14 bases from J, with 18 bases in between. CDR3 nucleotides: TGTGCCAGTAGTAAGGCGCTAGCAGAATACGAGCATTTT. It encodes CASSKALAEYEHF.

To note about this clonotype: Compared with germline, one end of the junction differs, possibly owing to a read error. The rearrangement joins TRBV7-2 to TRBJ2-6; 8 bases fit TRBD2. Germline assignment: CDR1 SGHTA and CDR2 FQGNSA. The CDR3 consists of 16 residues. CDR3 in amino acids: CASRPDSGAGANVLTF. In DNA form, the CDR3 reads TGTGCCAGCAGACCCGATAGCGGGGCGGGGGCGAACGTCCTGACTTTC.

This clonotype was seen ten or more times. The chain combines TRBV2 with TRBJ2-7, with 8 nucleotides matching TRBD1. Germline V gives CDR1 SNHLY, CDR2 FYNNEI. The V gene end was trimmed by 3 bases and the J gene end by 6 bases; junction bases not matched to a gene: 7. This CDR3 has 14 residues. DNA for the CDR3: TGTGCCAGCAGTGACCCCAGGGGGCGGAGCGAGCAGTACTTC. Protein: CASSDPRGRSEQYF.

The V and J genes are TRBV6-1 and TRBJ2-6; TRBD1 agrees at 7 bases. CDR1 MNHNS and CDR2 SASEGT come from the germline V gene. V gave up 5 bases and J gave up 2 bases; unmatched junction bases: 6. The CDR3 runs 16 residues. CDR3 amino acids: CASSYSGGAGANVLTF. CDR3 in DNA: TGTGCCAGCAGTTACTCAGGGGGAGCTGGGGCCAACGTCCTGACTTTC.

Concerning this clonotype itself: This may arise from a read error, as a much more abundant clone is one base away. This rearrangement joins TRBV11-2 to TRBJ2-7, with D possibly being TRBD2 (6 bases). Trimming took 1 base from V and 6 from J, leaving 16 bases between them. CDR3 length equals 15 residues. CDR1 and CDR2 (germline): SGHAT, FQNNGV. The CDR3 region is CASSLAGTAGFEQYF. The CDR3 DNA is TGTGCCAGCAGCTTAGCTGGAACAGCGGGTTTCGAGCAGTACTTC.

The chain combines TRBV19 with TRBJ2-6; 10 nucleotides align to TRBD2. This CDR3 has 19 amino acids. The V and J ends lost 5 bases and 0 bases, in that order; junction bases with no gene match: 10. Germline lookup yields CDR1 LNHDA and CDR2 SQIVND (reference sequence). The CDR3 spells CASSAGTSVGVSGANVLTF. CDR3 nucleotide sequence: TGTGCCAGTAGTGCCGGGACTAGCGTAGGGGTCTCTGGGGCCAACGTCCTGACTTTC.

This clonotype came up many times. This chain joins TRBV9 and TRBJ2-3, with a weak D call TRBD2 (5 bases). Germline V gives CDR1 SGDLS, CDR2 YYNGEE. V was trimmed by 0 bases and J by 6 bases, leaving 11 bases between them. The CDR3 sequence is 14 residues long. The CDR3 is CASSVGLAADTQYF. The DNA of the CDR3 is TGTGCCAGCAGCGTAGGGCTAGCAGCGGATACGCAGTATTTT.

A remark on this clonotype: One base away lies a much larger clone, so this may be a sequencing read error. The CDR3 loop reads CASNIVASTDTQYF. For the CDR3, the DNA is TGTGCCAGTAATATAGTGGCTAGCACAGATACGCAGTATTTT. The gene calls are TRBV19 and TRBJ2-3; no reliable D call. CDR3 length: 14 amino acids. Per germline, CDR1 LNHDA and CDR2 SQIVND (reference sequence). Combining the CDR3 with reference TRBV19 and TRBJ2-3 gives the whole variable domain DGGITQSPKYLFRKEGQNVTLSCEQNLNHDAMYWYRQDPGQGLRLIYYSQIVNDFQKGDIAEGYSVSREKKESFPLTVTSAQKNPTAFYLCASNIVASTDTQYFGPGTRLTVL.

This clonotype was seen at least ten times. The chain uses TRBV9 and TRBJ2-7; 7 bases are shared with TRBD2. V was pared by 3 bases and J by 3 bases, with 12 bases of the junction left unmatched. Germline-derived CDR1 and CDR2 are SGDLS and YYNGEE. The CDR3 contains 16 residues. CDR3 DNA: TGTGCCAGCAGCGGTGGTGTTCTGGGCGGGAGCTACGAGCAGTACTTC. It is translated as CASSGGVLGGSYEQYF.

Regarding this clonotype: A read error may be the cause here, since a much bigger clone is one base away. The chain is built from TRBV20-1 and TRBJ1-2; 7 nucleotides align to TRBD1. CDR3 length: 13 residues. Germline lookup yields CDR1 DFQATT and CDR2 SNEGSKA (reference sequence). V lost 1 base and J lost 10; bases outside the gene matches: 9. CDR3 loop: CSARGQGKRAYTF. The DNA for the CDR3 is TGCAGTGCTAGAGGACAGGGAAAGCGTGCCTACACCTTC.

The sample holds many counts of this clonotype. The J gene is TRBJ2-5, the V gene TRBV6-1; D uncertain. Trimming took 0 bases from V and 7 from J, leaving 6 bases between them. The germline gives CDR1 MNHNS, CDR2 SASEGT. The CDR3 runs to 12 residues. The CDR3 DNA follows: TGTGCCAGCAGTGAAGCGCTGGGGACCCAGTACTTC. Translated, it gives CASSEALGTQYF.

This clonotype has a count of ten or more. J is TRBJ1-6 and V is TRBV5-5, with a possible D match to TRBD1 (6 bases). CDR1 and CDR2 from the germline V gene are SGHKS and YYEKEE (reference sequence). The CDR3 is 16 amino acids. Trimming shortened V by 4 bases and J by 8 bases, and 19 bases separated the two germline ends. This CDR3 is CASSRGQSLVYSPLHF. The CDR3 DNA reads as TGTGCCAGCAGCCGAGGACAGAGTTTAGTATATTCACCCCTCCACTTT. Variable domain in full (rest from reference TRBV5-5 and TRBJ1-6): DAGVTQSPTHLIKTRGQQVTLRCSPISGHKSVSWYQQVLGQGPQFIFQYYEKEERGRGNFPDRFSARQFPNYSSELNVNALLLGDSALYLCASSRGQSLVYSPLHFGNGTRLTVT.

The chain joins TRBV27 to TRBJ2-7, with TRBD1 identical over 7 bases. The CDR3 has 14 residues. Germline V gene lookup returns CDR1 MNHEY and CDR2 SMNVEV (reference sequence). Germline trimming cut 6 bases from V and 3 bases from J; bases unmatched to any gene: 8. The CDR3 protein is CASSLTGKYYEQYF. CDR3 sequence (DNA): TGTGCCAGCAGCCTGACAGGGAAGTACTACGAGCAGTACTTC.